The 20 T cell receptor beta chains presented below share a single source sample, sequenced in a study of cytomegalovirus exposure and HLA in healthy donors. The PCR had 60 Vbeta and 13 Jbeta primers. The table came from immunoSEQ multiplex PCR; TCRdb's copy has only in-frame clones and leaves some out. This sample has fewer than 250,000 clones, with approximately 80% found just once. The sample consisted of PBMCs. These receptors came from a man in his thirties or forties in good health and CMV-seronegative.

This clone appeared a few times. The rearrangement uses TRBV6-5 and TRBJ1-1; 7 positions match TRBD1. The CDR3 runs 16 residues. Unmatched junction bases numbered 7, after V lost 2 bases and J lost 1 base. The germline V gene encodes CDR1 MNHEY and CDR2 SVGAGI. In nucleotides, the CDR3 is TGTGCCAGCAGTTACGACAGGGTAGGAGCGAACACTGAAGCTTTCTTT. The encoded protein is CASSYDRVGANTEAFF.

The chain combines TRBV7-3 with TRBJ2-2, with a possible D match to TRBD1 (6 bases). Between the trimmed V and J ends, which lost 2 bases and 1 base, there was a span of 11 bases. CDR1 is SGHTA and CDR2 is FQGTGA in the germline V gene. The CDR3 length is 16 residues. The CDR3 DNA sequence: TGTGCCAGCAGCTTAGGGAAGACAGGGAACACCGGGGAGCTGTTTTTT. Translation: CASSLGKTGNTGELFF.

The chain couples TRBV15 to TRBJ1-5, with D unclear. V lost 0 bases, J lost 0 bases, and 9 bases lay in between. This CDR3 contains 16 residues. The germline CDR1 and CDR2 sequences are LNHNV and YYDKDF (reference sequence). The CDR3 spells CATSRDWADSNQPQHF. CDR3 DNA: TGTGCCACCAGCAGAGATTGGGCAGATAGCAATCAGCCCCAGCATTTT.

The genes are TRBV6-5 and TRBJ2-2; TRBD1 might be the D (6 bases). Germline loops: CDR1 MNHEY, CDR2 SVGAGI. The CDR3 has 14 residues. Trimming shortened V by 6 bases and J by 6 bases, and 14 bases separated the two germline ends. In DNA form, the CDR3 reads TGTGCCAGCAGATCATTCACAGGGCCCGGGGAGCTGTTTTTT. This sequence encodes CASRSFTGPGELFF.

The chain combines TRBV28 with TRBJ1-6; 9 nucleotides align to TRBD1. The ends lost 5 bases at V and 8 bases at J; junction bases unmatched: 22. CDR1 and CDR2 from the germline V gene are MDHEN and SYDVKM. The CDR3 is made up of 20 amino acids. The CDR3 protein is CASSTIWGQGVWGGDSPLHF. The CDR3 DNA sequence: TGTGCCAGCAGTACCATATGGGGACAGGGTGTTTGGGGTGGGGATTCACCCCTCCACTTT.

This clone appeared once. The same CDR3 arises from other DNA sequences in this sample as well. The chain uses TRBV29-1 and TRBJ1-1; D remains ambiguous. There are 13 residues in the CDR3. V was clipped by 5 bases and J by 0 bases, with 10 bases between them. In germline, CDR1 is SQVTM, CDR2 ANQGSEA. The CDR3 coding sequence is TGCAGCGTTTACCGGCGGTTGAACACTGAAGCTTTCTTT. This translates into CSVYRRLNTEAFF.

This chain's CDR3 is CASRFTPTSGGTGELFF. CDR3 nucleotide sequence: TGCGCCAGCCGTTTCACCCCCACTAGCGGGGGGACCGGGGAGCTGTTTTTT. The genes are TRBV5-1 and TRBJ2-2, with TRBD2 matching over 12 bases. The germline V gene encodes CDR1 SGHRS and CDR2 YFSETQ. The V gene end was trimmed by 7 bases and the J gene end by 5 bases; junction bases not matched to a gene: 12. This CDR3 region has 17 residues. Full variable domain (missing parts from reference TRBV5-1 and TRBJ2-2): KAGVTQTPRYLIKTRGQQVTLSCSPISGHRSVSWYQQTPGQGLQFLFEYFSETQRNKGNFPGRFSGRQFSNSRSEMNVSTLELGDSALYLCASRFTPTSGGTGELFFGEGSRLTVL.

The J gene is TRBJ2-1, the V gene TRBV28, with 8 bases lining up with TRBD2. Unmatched junction bases numbered 6, after V lost 2 bases and J lost 6 bases. The CDR3 sequence is 15 residues long. Germline CDR1 MDHEN, CDR2 SYDVKM. CDR3 sequence: CASSLVLAGSNEQFF. Here the CDR3 DNA reads TGTGCCAGCAGTTTAGTTCTAGCGGGTTCCAATGAGCAGTTCTTC.

The J gene is TRBJ2-1, the V gene TRBV10-3; 14 nucleotides agree with TRBD2. The CDR3 sequence is 17 residues long. V lost 4 bases, J lost 3 bases, and 5 bases stayed unmatched. CDR1 and CDR2 from the germline V gene are ENHRY and SYGVKD. The CDR3 bases are TGTGCCATCAGTGGGCCGGGACTAGCGGGGGACTACAATGAGCAGTTCTTC. Encoded protein: CAISGPGLAGDYNEQFF.

The J gene is TRBJ1-5, the V gene TRBV15, with 7 bases that match TRBD1. The CDR3 loop spans 16 amino acids. The germline V gene encodes CDR1 LNHNV and CDR2 YYDKDF (reference sequence). The V and J ends lost 0 bases and 4 bases, in that order; junction bases with no gene match: 6. The CDR3 loop is CATSRDLTGVNQPQHF. The CDR3 DNA follows: TGTGCCACCAGCAGAGATCTTACAGGGGTTAATCAGCCCCAGCATTTT.

This chain joins TRBV4-1 and TRBJ2-5; TRBD2 aligns across 10 bases. Losses at the gene ends were 1 base for V and 1 base for J; bases not matched to a gene: 3. Germline-derived CDR1 and CDR2 are MGHRA and YSYEKL. The CDR3 is 16 amino acids. The CDR3 DNA reads TGCGCCAGCAGCCAAGCACTAGCGGGACCCCAAGAGACCCAGTACTTC. This gives the protein CASSQALAGPQETQYF.

This clone was detected a few times. This rearrangement joins TRBV18 to TRBJ2-7, with D tentatively TRBD2 (5 bases). Trimming stripped 0 bases from V and 3 bases from J, with 6 bases between. Germline V lookup: CDR1 KGHSH, CDR2 LQKENI. The CDR3 spans 13 residues. CDR3 sequence: CASSPPGVYEQYF. As DNA, the CDR3 is TGTGCCAGCTCACCACCCGGGGTCTACGAGCAGTACTTC.

V is TRBV5-6 and J is TRBJ2-7; 7 bases are a match to TRBD2. This CDR3 region has 16 residues. Germline V CDR1 and CDR2: SGHDT, YYEEEE. After removal of 3 bases from V and 6 bases from J, the junction contained 15 bases not matched to a gene. DNA of the CDR3: TGTGCCAGCAGCTCCCGAATAGGGAGGGTCTATGGCGAGCAGTACTTC. Its translation: CASSSRIGRVYGEQYF.

The chain recombines TRBV7-9 with TRBJ2-3; the match to TRBD1 covers 7 bases. Germline V CDR1 and CDR2: SEHNR, FQNEAQ (reference sequence). With 6 bases clipped from V and 1 base from J, the junction kept 4 bases outside the gene matches. The CDR3 contains 14 residues. CDR3 DNA: TGTGCCAGCAGGACAGGGCATCGCACAGATACGCAGTATTTT. This translates into CASRTGHRTDTQYF. The full variable domain, rest sourced from reference TRBV7-9 and TRBJ2-3, is DTGVSQNPRHKITKRGQNVTFRCDPISEHNRLYWYRQTLGQGPEFLTYFQNEAQLEKSRLLSDRFSAERPKGSFSTLEIQRTEQGDSAMYLCASRTGHRTDTQYFGPGTRLTVL.

The V call is TRBV18, the J call TRBJ1-1; TRBD1 matches at 9 bases. The CDR3 consists of 14 residues. V shed 3 bases, J shed 5 bases, and the junction held 4 bases outside the gene matches. CDR1 is KGHSH, CDR2 LQKENI, per germline. CDR3 amino acids: CASSPGTGKTEAFF. For the CDR3, the DNA is TGTGCCAGCTCACCCGGGACAGGGAAGACTGAAGCTTTCTTT.

This sequence joins TRBV9 and TRBJ2-3; 7 bases are a match to TRBD1. The V segment lost 4 bases and the J segment 2 bases; nucleotides outside the gene matches: 10. Looked up from germline, CDR1 is SGDLS and CDR2 is YYNGEE. This CDR3 has 16 residues. The CDR3 is CASSNGQVTYTDTQYF. CDR3 coding DNA: TGTGCCAGCAGCAATGGACAGGTTACATACACAGATACGCAGTATTTT.

The V call is TRBV29-1, the J call TRBJ2-5; 8 nucleotides line up with TRBD1. Losses at the gene ends were 6 bases for V and 2 bases for J; bases not matched to a gene: 2. This CDR3 comprises 12 residues. Germline V gene data show CDR1 as SQVTM and CDR2 as ANQGSEA. CDR3 sequence reads: CSVRTGQETQYF. CDR3 DNA: TGCAGCGTCCGGACAGGGCAAGAGACCCAGTACTTC. The entire variable domain, with the rest obtained from reference TRBV29-1 and TRBJ2-5, is as follows: SAVISQKPSRDICQRGTSLTIQCQVDSQVTMMFWYRQQPGQSLTLIATANQGSEATYESGFVIDKFPISRPNLTFSTLTVSNMSPEDSSIYLCSVRTGQETQYFGPGTRLLVL.

J is TRBJ1-1 and V is TRBV6-5; 7 bases align to TRBD1. There are 15 residues in the CDR3. V shed 5 bases, J shed 0 bases, and the junction held 6 bases outside the gene matches. Germline V gives CDR1 MNHEY, CDR2 SVGAGI. The CDR3: CASSGQAGVNTEAFF. As DNA, the CDR3 is TGTGCCAGCAGTGGACAGGCAGGGGTGAACACTGAAGCTTTCTTT.

This clone was counted between two and nine times. The CDR3, as DNA: TGTGCCAGTAGTATAGCGAACTCCCGGGGGGAGCAGTACTTC. This translates into CASSIANSRGEQYF. The chain is built from TRBV19 and TRBJ2-7; D may be TRBD2 (6 bases). The CDR3 has 14 amino acids. Germline assignment: CDR1 LNHDA and CDR2 SQIVND (reference sequence). V lost 1 base, J lost 7 bases, and 14 bases lay in between.

V is TRBV7-3 and J is TRBJ2-2, with TRBD1 matching over 11 bases. The CDR3 spans 19 residues. From germline, CDR1 is SGHTA and CDR2 FQGTGA. The ends lost 2 bases at V and 4 bases at J; junction bases unmatched: 12. In DNA, the CDR3 is TGTGCCAGCAGCTTATCGGCAAGGAGCGGGACAGGGGGCACCGGGGAGCTGTTTTTT. It encodes CASSLSARSGTGGTGELFF.